The rows below give T cell receptor beta chains drawn from one sample of a study of CD8 T cells in ankylosing spondylitis. TCRdb redid the calling of the 5' RACE reads with MiXCR, one entry per CDR3 protein. The sample has 150,000 to 200,000 distinct CDR3 sequences; 15% to 20% are singletons. Sequencing was carried out using blood, either unsorted or a sorted T cell fraction (not recorded which). These receptor sequences come from a male donor aged 5 to 29 with ankylosing spondylitis or in good health (not recorded which). CDR3s include the opening cysteine and the closing phenylalanine or tryptophan. Fields, in order: D gene, V gene, clone size, J gene, CDR3 protein, CDR3 DNA. D genes are given only for firm matches. Part of the rows lack a size; the others show once, few, many or a class for expanded clones.

d_call: TRBD1; v_call: TRBV7-2; clone_size: many; j_call: TRBJ2-7; cdr3_aa: CASSRDRVSYEQYF; cdr3_nt: TGTGCCAGCAGCCGCGACAGGGTTTCCTACGAGCAGTACTTC
d_call: -; v_call: TRBV3-1; clone_size: -; j_call: TRBJ2-1; cdr3_aa: CASSLFPPAQGPYNEQFF; cdr3_nt: TGTGCCAGCAGCCTGTTTCCCCCTGCTCAGGGCCCCTACAATGAGCAGTTCTTC
d_call: TRBD2; v_call: TRBV10-2; clone_size: -; j_call: TRBJ2-5; cdr3_aa: CASRGLLVETQYF; cdr3_nt: TGCGCCAGCAGGGGACTACTGGTCGAGACCCAGTACTTC
d_call: -; v_call: TRBV20-1; clone_size: -; j_call: TRBJ2-1; cdr3_aa: CSARHRDSIGNEQFF; cdr3_nt: TGCAGTGCTAGGCACCGGGACTCCATTGGGAATGAGCAGTTCTTC
d_call: -; v_call: TRBV27; clone_size: -; j_call: TRBJ2-2; cdr3_aa: CASSFVAAGELFF; cdr3_nt: TGTGCCAGCAGTTTTGTAGCGGCCGGGGAGCTGTTTTTT
d_call: TRBD1; v_call: TRBV12-3/TRBV12-4; clone_size: many; j_call: TRBJ2-7; cdr3_aa: CASSPRDRGIAGEQYF; cdr3_nt: TGTGCCAGCAGCCCAAGGGACAGGGGAATAGCGGGAGAGCAGTACTTC
d_call: TRBD1; v_call: TRBV4-1; clone_size: many; j_call: TRBJ2-3; cdr3_aa: CASARVDRPPDTQYF; cdr3_nt: TGCGCCAGCGCAAGGGTGGACAGGCCGCCGGATACGCAGTATTTT
d_call: TRBD1; v_call: TRBV18; clone_size: -; j_call: TRBJ1-1; cdr3_aa: CASSPRQGTPEAFF; cdr3_nt: TGTGCCAGCTCACCACGACAGGGGACGCCTGAAGCTTTCTTT
d_call: -; v_call: TRBV20-1; clone_size: many; j_call: TRBJ2-5; cdr3_aa: CSARRFRLRIQETQYF; cdr3_nt: TGCAGTGCTAGAAGGTTTCGACTGCGAATCCAAGAGACCCAGTACTTC
d_call: -; v_call: TRBV4-1; clone_size: many; j_call: TRBJ2-2; cdr3_aa: CASSHGTFTGELFF; cdr3_nt: TGCGCCAGCAGCCACGGGACCTTCACCGGGGAGCTGTTTTTT
d_call: TRBD2; v_call: TRBV7-2; clone_size: many; j_call: TRBJ2-6; cdr3_aa: CASSSYRGGNGANVLTF; cdr3_nt: TGTGCCAGCAGCTCTTACCGGGGGGGGAATGGGGCCAACGTCCTGACTTTC
d_call: TRBD2; v_call: TRBV20-1; clone_size: many; j_call: TRBJ2-1; cdr3_aa: CSAGPSGSYEQFF; cdr3_nt: TGCAGTGCTGGTCCTAGCGGGAGCTATGAGCAGTTCTTC
d_call: TRBD1; v_call: TRBV5-6; clone_size: many; j_call: TRBJ2-1; cdr3_aa: CASIRDRDNEQFF; cdr3_nt: TGTGCCAGTATAAGGGACAGGGACAATGAGCAGTTCTTC
d_call: -; v_call: TRBV12-3/TRBV12-4; clone_size: many; j_call: TRBJ1-5; cdr3_aa: CASSLATAGTQTQHF; cdr3_nt: TGTGCCAGCAGTTTAGCGACCGCGGGCACCCAGACCCAGCATTTT
d_call: -; v_call: TRBV7-9; clone_size: many; j_call: TRBJ2-1; cdr3_aa: CASSPSWRTSFNEQFF; cdr3_nt: TGTGCCAGCAGCCCCAGTTGGAGGACCAGCTTCAATGAGCAGTTCTTC
d_call: TRBD2; v_call: TRBV27; clone_size: many; j_call: TRBJ2-7; cdr3_aa: CASQKRGDYEQYF; cdr3_nt: TGTGCCAGCCAAAAGCGGGGGGACTACGAGCAGTACTTC
d_call: -; v_call: TRBV3-1; clone_size: many; j_call: TRBJ1-1; cdr3_aa: CASSQDPGGVAFF; cdr3_nt: TGTGCCAGCAGCCAAGATCCCGGCGGAGTGGCTTTCTTT
d_call: TRBD2; v_call: TRBV5-1; clone_size: many; j_call: TRBJ2-2; cdr3_aa: CASSGWEGNTGELFF; cdr3_nt: TGCGCCAGCAGCGGCTGGGAGGGTAACACCGGGGAGCTGTTTTTT
d_call: -; v_call: TRBV6-6; clone_size: many; j_call: TRBJ2-5; cdr3_aa: CASSHVQETQYF; cdr3_nt: TGTGCCAGCAGCCACGTACAAGAGACCCAGTACTTC
d_call: -; v_call: TRBV6-6; clone_size: many; j_call: TRBJ1-5; cdr3_aa: CASSLGAGDSNQPQHF; cdr3_nt: TGTGCCAGCAGTCTAGGCGCAGGGGATAGCAATCAGCCCCAGCATTTT
d_call: -; v_call: TRBV12-3/TRBV12-4; clone_size: many; j_call: TRBJ1-1; cdr3_aa: CASSPQPGVTEAFF; cdr3_nt: TGTGCCAGCAGTCCACAACCAGGGGTTACTGAAGCTTTCTTT
d_call: -; v_call: TRBV7-6; clone_size: many; j_call: TRBJ2-3; cdr3_aa: CASSLQGRSFTDTQYF; cdr3_nt: TGTGCCAGCAGCTTACAGGGTCGTTCATTCACAGATACGCAGTATTTT
d_call: -; v_call: TRBV6-2/TRBV6-3; clone_size: -; j_call: TRBJ2-7; cdr3_aa: CASSYSNAGLDEQYF; cdr3_nt: TGTGCCAGCAGTTACTCGAATGCAGGGCTGGACGAGCAGTACTTC
d_call: TRBD2; v_call: TRBV5-1; clone_size: many; j_call: TRBJ2-5; cdr3_aa: CASSMTSGSGQTQYF; cdr3_nt: TGCGCCAGCAGCATGACTAGCGGGAGTGGACAGACCCAGTACTTC
d_call: -; v_call: TRBV7-7; clone_size: many; j_call: TRBJ2-5; cdr3_aa: CASSASSVQETQYF; cdr3_nt: TGTGCCAGCAGCGCGTCTAGCGTCCAAGAGACCCAGTACTTC
d_call: TRBD2; v_call: TRBV6-2/TRBV6-3; clone_size: once; j_call: TRBJ2-1; cdr3_aa: CASSLGGRGVNEQFF; cdr3_nt: TGTGCCAGCAGTTTAGGCGGGAGAGGGGTCAATGAGCAGTTCTTC
d_call: TRBD1; v_call: TRBV29-1; clone_size: many; j_call: TRBJ1-1; cdr3_aa: CSTSTGMNTEAFF; cdr3_nt: TGCAGCACCTCGACAGGGATGAACACTGAAGCTTTCTTT
d_call: -; v_call: TRBV12-3/TRBV12-4; clone_size: many; j_call: TRBJ2-7; cdr3_aa: CASSRQASYEQYF; cdr3_nt: TGTGCCAGCAGCCGACAGGCCTCCTACGAGCAGTACTTC
d_call: -; v_call: TRBV12-3/TRBV12-4; clone_size: many; j_call: TRBJ1-1; cdr3_aa: CASSLDRLNTEAFF; cdr3_nt: TGTGCCAGCAGTTTAGACAGATTGAACACTGAAGCTTTCTTT
d_call: TRBD2; v_call: TRBV4-2; clone_size: -; j_call: TRBJ2-1; cdr3_aa: CASSQSLAGAYNEQFF; cdr3_nt: TGTGCCAGCAGCCAATCTCTAGCGGGGGCCTACAATGAGCAGTTCTTC
d_call: -; v_call: TRBV10-3; clone_size: -; j_call: TRBJ2-7; cdr3_aa: CAITETPSYEQYF; cdr3_nt: TGTGCCATCACGGAGACACCTTCCTACGAGCAGTACTTC
d_call: TRBD1; v_call: TRBV28; clone_size: many; j_call: TRBJ2-5; cdr3_aa: CASSFLGQGANF; cdr3_nt: TGTGCCAGCAGTTTCCTCGGACAGGGGGCAAACTTC
d_call: TRBD1; v_call: TRBV11-2; clone_size: many; j_call: TRBJ2-2; cdr3_aa: CASSSWTGDTGELFF; cdr3_nt: TGTGCCAGCAGCTCTTGGACAGGGGACACCGGGGAGCTGTTTTTT
d_call: -; v_call: TRBV6-5; clone_size: -; j_call: TRBJ1-2; cdr3_aa: CASSPLDMGSNYGYTF; cdr3_nt: TGTGCCAGCAGTCCGTTAGATATGGGAAGCAACTATGGCTACACCTTC